The 10 T cell receptor beta chains given below trace back to one sample, sequenced in a study of cytomegalovirus exposure and HLA in healthy donors. The PCR contained 60 Vbeta and 13 Jbeta primers. Here immunoSEQ multiplex PCR was the method, and the copy in TCRdb shows in-frame clones only, minus some. The sample records roughly 170,000 clones, roughly 78% being singletons. The material sequenced was PBMCs. All receptors come from a woman aged 45-60 years in good health and CMV-seropositive.

The V gene is TRBV14, the J gene TRBJ1-1, with a tentative D call TRBD1 (5 bases). There are 14 residues in the CDR3. Looked up from germline, CDR1 is SGHDN and CDR2 is FVKESK. V lost 4 bases, J lost 5 bases, and 14 bases lay in between. CDR3 protein: CASSPLISGTEAFF. The CDR3 DNA follows: TGTGCCAGCAGCCCCTTGATATCAGGGACTGAAGCTTTCTTT.

The chain recombines TRBV5-1 with TRBJ2-7; D is perhaps TRBD1 (5 bases). The germline V gene encodes CDR1 SGHRS and CDR2 YFSETQ. Trimming shortened V by 5 bases and J by 5 bases, and 17 bases separated the two germline ends. This CDR3 comprises 14 residues. CDR3 coding DNA: TGCGCCAGCAGTAACCCCCTTCAGGGCCACGAGCAGTACTTC. It specifies CASSNPLQGHEQYF.

The chain recombines TRBV7-8 with TRBJ1-1, with D unresolved. Trimming removed 5 bases at V and 3 bases at J, with 25 bases between. Germline V gives CDR1 SGHVS, CDR2 FQNEAQ. This CDR3 spans 18 amino acids. The CDR3 DNA is TGTGCCAGCAGCCTCAGGTACCGGGCCCGGGAAGCGGACACTGAAGCTTTCTTT. Protein: CASSLRYRAREADTEAFF.

The chain recombines TRBV19 with TRBJ1-1, with 10 bases fitting TRBD1. The CDR3 consists of 15 residues. Germline CDR1 reads LNHDA; CDR2 reads SQIVND (reference sequence). V shed 7 bases, J shed 0 bases, and the junction held 5 bases outside the gene matches. CDR3 residues: CASTPGQGMNTEAFF. CDR3 nucleotide sequence: TGTGCCAGTACCCCGGGACAGGGGATGAACACTGAAGCTTTCTTT.

This clone was observed a few times. The V and J genes are TRBV7-9 and TRBJ2-1, with TRBD2 matching over 15 bases. After removal of 4 bases from V and 4 bases from J, the junction contained 8 bases not matched to a gene. Looked up from germline, CDR1 is SEHNR and CDR2 is FQNEAQ (reference sequence). The CDR3 sequence is 18 residues long. The CDR3: CASSSGLAGGGPYNEQFF. The CDR3 DNA reads TGTGCCAGCAGCTCCGGACTAGCGGGGGGGGGCCCATACAATGAGCAGTTCTTC.

The chain combines TRBV6-5 with TRBJ1-1; the match to TRBD1 covers 7 bases. CDR1 and CDR2 (germline): MNHEY, SVGAGI. The CDR3 is 14 residues long. After removal of 6 bases from V and 3 bases from J, the junction contained 7 bases not matched to a gene. The CDR3 loop reads CASSPRGKDTEAFF. In DNA, the CDR3 is TGTGCCAGCAGCCCCAGGGGGAAGGACACTGAAGCTTTCTTT.

Comment on this clone: The identical CDR3 is also encoded by other nucleotide sequences in the sample. This chain joins TRBV5-6 and TRBJ1-1; 7 nucleotides agree with TRBD1. The V gene's germline CDR1 is SGHDT and CDR2 YYEEEE. The V segment lost 2 bases and the J segment 2 bases; nucleotides outside the gene matches: 3. The CDR3 sequence is 14 residues long. The CDR3 is CASSLDRVNTEAFF. As DNA, the CDR3 is TGTGCCAGCAGCTTAGACAGGGTAAACACTGAAGCTTTCTTT.

This clone was seen a few times. The chain is built from TRBV9 and TRBJ2-2, with TRBD1 as a possible D gene (5 bases). The CDR3 is 15 amino acids. CDR1 and CDR2 (germline): SGDLS, YYNGEE. Trimming removed 2 bases from V and 3 bases from J, with 11 bases in between. CDR3 sequence: CASSVSSRDTGELFF. DNA for the CDR3: TGTGCCAGCAGCGTGTCTTCCAGGGACACCGGGGAGCTGTTTTTT.

The V gene is TRBV7-8, the J gene TRBJ1-1, with 7 bases aligning to TRBD1. With 0 bases clipped from V and 6 bases from J, the junction kept 13 bases outside the gene matches. CDR1 and CDR2 (germline): SGHVS, FQNEAQ. The CDR3 totals 17 residues. CDR3 DNA: TGTGCCAGCAGCTTAGCGGTGACAGGGTTTACGGGTTCTGAAGCTTTCTTT. Translated, it gives CASSLAVTGFTGSEAFF.

This rearrangement joins TRBV9 to TRBJ2-5; TRBD2 might be the D (6 bases). TRBJ2-7 explains the end of the DNA better; the J call may be wrong. The CDR3 contains 15 residues. Per the germline V gene, CDR1 is SGDLS and CDR2 is YYNGEE. The DNA of the CDR3 is TGTGCCAGCAGCGTAGGGGGGGATTATGTGTACGAGCAGTACTTC. Translation gives CASSVGGDYVYEQYF.